This TCR beta chain came from a study of patients and donors after allogeneic stem cell transplantation. TCRdb re-called the RT-PCR reads through MiXCR, storing one row per CDR3 protein. There are about 72,000 distinct CDR3 sequences in the sample; more than 20% occur only once, and less than 30% lies in the top ten. This clonotype was seen only a few times. The germline CDR1 and CDR2 sequences are MNHNS and SASEGT. V gave up 8 bases and J gave up 3 bases; unmatched junction bases: 9. The CDR3 totals 15 residues. This TCR derives from a human donor who was either an allogeneic HSCT recipient or a stem cell or donor lymphocyte infusion donor (not recorded which). It is not recorded whose cells these are; they may come from a transplant donor. The gene calls are TRBV6-1 and TRBJ1-5; 8 nucleotides match TRBD1. Sequenced material: blood, either unsorted or a sorted T cell fraction (not recorded which). The CDR3 region has the DNA TGTGCCAGCGGCACCGGGACAGGACACAATCAGCCCCAGCATTTT. Amino acids: CASGTGTGHNQPQHF.